These T cell receptor beta chains were read from a single sample in a study of T-cell reconstitution after alpha-beta-depleted transplantation in children. TCRdb processed the PCR reads anew with MiXCR; each CDR3 protein has one entry. The sample records hundreds of thousands of distinct CDR3 sequences, around 13% being singletons. Sequencing was performed on PBMCs, taken before TCRalphabeta/CD19-depleted stem cell transplant. The receptor set was obtained from a girl aged 2 to 10 with congenital amegakaryocytic thrombocytopenia, due to receive a stem cell transplant. Both conserved end residues are part of each CDR3. A D gene is named only where the DNA matches it firmly. The size of a clone is reported for some rows only, either as once, few or many, or as a class for expanded clones.

CDR3nt: TGCAGTGCTCCCCGGACAGGGGCCGACGAGCAGTACTTC; CDR3aa: CSAPRTGADEQYF; j_gene: TRBJ2-7; v_gene: TRBV20-1; abundance: NA; d_gene: TRBD1
CDR3nt: TGCAGCGTTGATGCGACGAGAAGTTTCAATGAGCAGTTCTTC; CDR3aa: CSVDATRSFNEQFF; j_gene: TRBJ2-1; v_gene: TRBV29-1; abundance: many; d_gene: NA
CDR3nt: TGCGCCAGCAGCTTGGGGGTACAGGGGGCTGAAGCTTTCTTT; CDR3aa: CASSLGVQGAEAFF; j_gene: TRBJ1-1; v_gene: TRBV5-1; abundance: NA; d_gene: TRBD1
CDR3nt: TGTGCCAGCAGTTCGCGACAGGTGGCCGGGAGGGCCCGCGAGCAGTACTTC; CDR3aa: CASSSRQVAGRAREQYF; j_gene: TRBJ2-7; v_gene: TRBV28; abundance: NA; d_gene: TRBD2
CDR3nt: TGTGCCTGGGATGTGGGAGGGACTGGAAACACCATATATTTT; CDR3aa: CAWDVGGTGNTIYF; j_gene: TRBJ1-3; v_gene: TRBV30; abundance: NA; d_gene: NA
CDR3nt: TGCGCCAGCAGCGGGGGACAGGGATTCTACAATGAGCAGTTCTTC; CDR3aa: CASSGGQGFYNEQFF; j_gene: TRBJ2-1; v_gene: TRBV5-1; abundance: many; d_gene: TRBD1
CDR3nt: TGTGCCAGCACCCTCCGGGGCACAGATACGCAGTATTTT; CDR3aa: CASTLRGTDTQYF; j_gene: TRBJ2-3; v_gene: TRBV27; abundance: NA; d_gene: NA
CDR3nt: TGCGCCAGCAGCTTTAGGCAGGCAAATTCACCCCTCCACTTT; CDR3aa: CASSFRQANSPLHF; j_gene: TRBJ1-6; v_gene: TRBV5-1; abundance: many; d_gene: NA
CDR3nt: TGTGCCAGCAGTTTAGTACCCCTAGGACGTTCCTACAATGAGCAGTTCTTC; CDR3aa: CASSLVPLGRSYNEQFF; j_gene: TRBJ2-1; v_gene: TRBV12-3/TRBV12-4; abundance: few; d_gene: NA
CDR3nt: TGCAGCGTTGTGGGTAGCGGGGCGGGAGATACGCAGTATTTT; CDR3aa: CSVVGSGAGDTQYF; j_gene: TRBJ2-3; v_gene: TRBV29-1; abundance: many; d_gene: TRBD2
CDR3nt: TGTGCCACCAGTGATTTCTCAGCGGGAGGGACCGGGGAGCTGTTTTTT; CDR3aa: CATSDFSAGGTGELFF; j_gene: TRBJ2-2; v_gene: TRBV24-1; abundance: NA; d_gene: TRBD2
CDR3nt: TGTGCCAGCTCACCCGGGACAGGGAAGAACTACACCTTC; CDR3aa: CASSPGTGKNYTF; j_gene: TRBJ1-2; v_gene: TRBV18; abundance: NA; d_gene: TRBD1
CDR3nt: TGTGCCAGCACCTTACTAGGAGAGACCCAGTACTTC; CDR3aa: CASTLLGETQYF; j_gene: TRBJ2-5; v_gene: TRBV5-6; abundance: NA; d_gene: NA
CDR3nt: TGCAGCGTTGCAACTTGGAAGAGAACAGATACGCAGTATTTT; CDR3aa: CSVATWKRTDTQYF; j_gene: TRBJ2-3; v_gene: TRBV29-1; abundance: few; d_gene: NA
CDR3nt: TGCGCCAGCAGCTACCTAGCGGGAGTCGAGACCCAGTACTTC; CDR3aa: CASSYLAGVETQYF; j_gene: TRBJ2-5; v_gene: TRBV5-1; abundance: few; d_gene: TRBD2
CDR3nt: TGCAGTGCTAGCCCGACAGTGACCTACGAGCAGTACTTC; CDR3aa: CSASPTVTYEQYF; j_gene: TRBJ2-7; v_gene: TRBV20-1; abundance: few; d_gene: NA
CDR3nt: TGTGCCAGCAGCTTACAATCAACTAATGAAAAACTGTTTTTT; CDR3aa: CASSLQSTNEKLFF; j_gene: TRBJ1-4; v_gene: TRBV5-6; abundance: many; d_gene: NA
CDR3nt: TGCGCCAGCAGCTTGGCCGTGGACGCGGATGAGCAGTTCTTC; CDR3aa: CASSLAVDADEQFF; j_gene: TRBJ2-1; v_gene: TRBV5-1; abundance: many; d_gene: NA
CDR3nt: TGCGCCAGCAGCTTAAGTGACTTTTGGGAGCAGTACTTC; CDR3aa: CASSLSDFWEQYF; j_gene: TRBJ2-7; v_gene: TRBV5-1; abundance: many; d_gene: NA
CDR3nt: TGCGCCAGCAGCCGAGAGTGGGGTACTGAAGCTTTCTTT; CDR3aa: CASSREWGTEAFF; j_gene: TRBJ1-1; v_gene: TRBV4-1; abundance: many; d_gene: NA
CDR3nt: TGTGCCACCAGCAGAGACAGGTCCGGGGTGGCCTACAATGAGCAGTTCTTC; CDR3aa: CATSRDRSGVAYNEQFF; j_gene: TRBJ2-1; v_gene: TRBV15; abundance: NA; d_gene: NA
CDR3nt: TGCAGTGCTAGACTAGGCCGGGGGGGTAATCAGCCCCAGCATTTT; CDR3aa: CSARLGRGGNQPQHF; j_gene: TRBJ1-5; v_gene: TRBV20-1; abundance: few; d_gene: NA
CDR3nt: TGCGCCAGCAGCCAGCATGGTGGGATAGCGGATACGCAGTATTTT; CDR3aa: CASSQHGGIADTQYF; j_gene: TRBJ2-3; v_gene: TRBV4-1; abundance: many; d_gene: NA
CDR3nt: TGTGCCAGCAGGACTAGCGGGAGTCGTGTGCATGAGCAGTTCTTC; CDR3aa: CASRTSGSRVHEQFF; j_gene: TRBJ2-1; v_gene: TRBV3-1; abundance: few; d_gene: TRBD2
CDR3nt: TGTGCCAGCCCCCGGGACAGGGGGACTAACTATGGCTACACCTTC; CDR3aa: CASPRDRGTNYGYTF; j_gene: TRBJ1-2; v_gene: TRBV5-8; abundance: many; d_gene: TRBD1
CDR3nt: TGTGCCAGCAACTTAGCGCCAAGCACAGATACGCAGTATTTT; CDR3aa: CASNLAPSTDTQYF; j_gene: TRBJ2-3; v_gene: TRBV7-6; abundance: few; d_gene: NA
CDR3nt: TGTGCCAGTAGTTTGGGACTAGCGGGGACCCAGTACTTC; CDR3aa: CASSLGLAGTQYF; j_gene: TRBJ2-5; v_gene: TRBV19; abundance: few; d_gene: TRBD2
CDR3nt: TGCAGCCTTGCGGTCTCCGGGGGAGAGACCCAGTACTTC; CDR3aa: CSLAVSGGETQYF; j_gene: TRBJ2-5; v_gene: TRBV29-1; abundance: NA; d_gene: NA
CDR3nt: TGCAGTGCTAGAGATGGCCCCTACGAGCAGTACTTC; CDR3aa: CSARDGPYEQYF; j_gene: TRBJ2-7; v_gene: TRBV20-1; abundance: many; d_gene: NA
CDR3nt: TGTGCCAGCAGCCAAGTGTCTAGCGGGAGGGCATATGAGCAGTTCTTC; CDR3aa: CASSQVSSGRAYEQFF; j_gene: TRBJ2-1; v_gene: TRBV4-2; abundance: NA; d_gene: TRBD2
CDR3nt: TGTGCCACCAGCAGAGATGGGACTAGCGGACCCTACGAGCAGTACTTC; CDR3aa: CATSRDGTSGPYEQYF; j_gene: TRBJ2-7; v_gene: TRBV15; abundance: many; d_gene: TRBD2
CDR3nt: TGTGCCAGTAGTATTCTAACGAGCTCCGGGGAGCTGTTTTTT; CDR3aa: CASSILTSSGELFF; j_gene: TRBJ2-2; v_gene: TRBV19; abundance: NA; d_gene: NA
CDR3nt: TGTGCCATCAGTGGGGACTCGGGGGATGAGCAGTTCTTC; CDR3aa: CAISGDSGDEQFF; j_gene: TRBJ2-1; v_gene: TRBV10-3; abundance: few; d_gene: NA
CDR3nt: TGCGCCAGCAGCTTGGGGACTAGCGACTATAGTGAGCAGTTCTTC; CDR3aa: CASSLGTSDYSEQFF; j_gene: TRBJ2-1; v_gene: TRBV5-1; abundance: NA; d_gene: TRBD2
CDR3nt: TGTGCCAGCAGCTTAGTATCCAGTGCTACCAATGAGCAGTTCTTC; CDR3aa: CASSLVSSATNEQFF; j_gene: TRBJ2-1; v_gene: TRBV7-2; abundance: many; d_gene: NA
CDR3nt: TGTGCCAGCAGCAATCAGGCAGGGTATGAGCAGTTCTTC; CDR3aa: CASSNQAGYEQFF; j_gene: TRBJ2-1; v_gene: TRBV7-3; abundance: few; d_gene: NA
CDR3nt: TGTGCCAGCAGCCAAGAGGGGACAGCTAGCACAGATACGCAGTATTTT; CDR3aa: CASSQEGTASTDTQYF; j_gene: TRBJ2-3; v_gene: TRBV3-1; abundance: few; d_gene: TRBD1
CDR3nt: TGTGCCAGCTCGCCGACTAGCCTCTGGTACGAGCAGTACTTC; CDR3aa: CASSPTSLWYEQYF; j_gene: TRBJ2-7; v_gene: TRBV18; abundance: NA; d_gene: TRBD2
CDR3nt: TGTGCCAGCAGCGTGGGAGTGGAGAACGAGCAGTTCTTC; CDR3aa: CASSVGVENEQFF; j_gene: TRBJ2-1; v_gene: TRBV9; abundance: few; d_gene: NA
CDR3nt: TGTGCCAGCAGTTTCAGGACACCGACAGAAGCTTTCTTT; CDR3aa: CASSFRTPTEAFF; j_gene: TRBJ1-1; v_gene: TRBV28; abundance: many; d_gene: NA
CDR3nt: TGTGCCAGTAGGATTACTAGCGGGAGGTATAACACCGGGGAGCTGTTTTTT; CDR3aa: CASRITSGRYNTGELFF; j_gene: TRBJ2-2; v_gene: TRBV19; abundance: few; d_gene: TRBD2
CDR3nt: TGTGCCAGCAGCTTGGACCAGAGCTTTAACTATGGCTACACCTTC; CDR3aa: CASSLDQSFNYGYTF; j_gene: TRBJ1-2; v_gene: TRBV5-5; abundance: many; d_gene: NA
CDR3nt: TGTGCCAGCAGCCCAAACTACGAAGAGACCCAGTACTTC; CDR3aa: CASSPNYEETQYF; j_gene: TRBJ2-5; v_gene: TRBV4-2; abundance: few; d_gene: NA
CDR3nt: TGCAGTGCTAGAGATGGGAGGGCCCGCGAGACCCAGTACTTC; CDR3aa: CSARDGRARETQYF; j_gene: TRBJ2-5; v_gene: TRBV20-1; abundance: NA; d_gene: TRBD2
CDR3nt: TGCAGTGCTAGGCTGGTCAACTACGAGCAGTACTTC; CDR3aa: CSARLVNYEQYF; j_gene: TRBJ2-7; v_gene: TRBV20-1; abundance: many; d_gene: NA
CDR3nt: TGTGCCAGCAGAGACAATAACTATGGCTACACCTTC; CDR3aa: CASRDNNYGYTF; j_gene: TRBJ1-2; v_gene: TRBV6-1; abundance: many; d_gene: NA
CDR3nt: TGCGCCAGCAGCTTGGCAACCGGGACAGGGGTGGCTGGAAACACCATATATTTT; CDR3aa: CASSLATGTGVAGNTIYF; j_gene: TRBJ1-3; v_gene: TRBV5-1; abundance: few; d_gene: TRBD1
CDR3nt: TGCAGTGCTATCAGCGGGGGTAAAGAGACCCAGTACTTC; CDR3aa: CSAISGGKETQYF; j_gene: TRBJ2-5; v_gene: TRBV20-1; abundance: few; d_gene: TRBD2
CDR3nt: TGTGCCAGCTCACCCGTAGACAGGACCTACGAGCAGTACTTC; CDR3aa: CASSPVDRTYEQYF; j_gene: TRBJ2-7; v_gene: TRBV18; abundance: few; d_gene: NA
CDR3nt: TGTGCCAGCAGCCACCCTCCGGGACTAGCCTTTTACAATGAGCAGTTCTTC; CDR3aa: CASSHPPGLAFYNEQFF; j_gene: TRBJ2-1; v_gene: TRBV7-8; abundance: NA; d_gene: TRBD2
CDR3nt: TGTGCCAGCAGTTCTCAGGGGTGGAACACTGAAGCTTTCTTT; CDR3aa: CASSSQGWNTEAFF; j_gene: TRBJ1-1; v_gene: TRBV28; abundance: NA; d_gene: NA
CDR3nt: TGCAGCGTTGAAGATTGGCGCTCGTACCAAGAGACCCAGTACTTC; CDR3aa: CSVEDWRSYQETQYF; j_gene: TRBJ2-5; v_gene: TRBV29-1; abundance: few; d_gene: NA
CDR3nt: TGTGCCAGCAGTTTGTCAGGGGGAGGCGATGGCTACACCTTC; CDR3aa: CASSLSGGGDGYTF; j_gene: TRBJ1-2; v_gene: TRBV27; abundance: NA; d_gene: TRBD1